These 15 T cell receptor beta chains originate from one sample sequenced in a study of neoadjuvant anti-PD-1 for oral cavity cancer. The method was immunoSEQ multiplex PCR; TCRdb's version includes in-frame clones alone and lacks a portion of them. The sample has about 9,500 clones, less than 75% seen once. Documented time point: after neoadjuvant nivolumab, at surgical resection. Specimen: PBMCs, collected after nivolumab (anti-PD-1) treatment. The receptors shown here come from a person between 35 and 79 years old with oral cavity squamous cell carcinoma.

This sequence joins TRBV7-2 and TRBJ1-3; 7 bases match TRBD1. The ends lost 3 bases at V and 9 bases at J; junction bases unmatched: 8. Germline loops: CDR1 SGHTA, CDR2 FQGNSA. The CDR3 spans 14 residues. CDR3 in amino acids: CASSLTQGGATIYF. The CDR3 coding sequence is TGTGCCAGCAGCTTGACCCAGGGGGGGGCCACCATATATTTT.

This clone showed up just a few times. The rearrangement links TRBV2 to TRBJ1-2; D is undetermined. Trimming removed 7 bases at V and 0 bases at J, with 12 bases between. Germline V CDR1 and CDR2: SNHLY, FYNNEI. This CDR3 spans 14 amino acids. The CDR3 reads CASNENSANYGYTF. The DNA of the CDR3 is TGTGCCAGCAATGAGAACTCTGCTAACTATGGCTACACCTTC.

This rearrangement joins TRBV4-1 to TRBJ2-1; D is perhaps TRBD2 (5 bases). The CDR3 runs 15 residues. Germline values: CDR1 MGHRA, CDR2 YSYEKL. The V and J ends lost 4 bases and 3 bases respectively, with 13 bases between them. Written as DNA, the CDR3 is TGCGCCAGCAGCCCCCTGAGCGAGGGCTACAATGAGCAGTTCTTC. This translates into CASSPLSEGYNEQFF.

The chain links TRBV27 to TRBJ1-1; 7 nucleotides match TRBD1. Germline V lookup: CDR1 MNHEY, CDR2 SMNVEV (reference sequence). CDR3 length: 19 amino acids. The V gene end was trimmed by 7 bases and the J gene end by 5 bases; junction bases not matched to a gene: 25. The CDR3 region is CASKTDRMTEQSLKTEAFF. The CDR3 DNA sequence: TGTGCCAGCAAGACGGACAGGATGACGGAACAATCTCTCAAGACTGAAGCTTTCTTT.

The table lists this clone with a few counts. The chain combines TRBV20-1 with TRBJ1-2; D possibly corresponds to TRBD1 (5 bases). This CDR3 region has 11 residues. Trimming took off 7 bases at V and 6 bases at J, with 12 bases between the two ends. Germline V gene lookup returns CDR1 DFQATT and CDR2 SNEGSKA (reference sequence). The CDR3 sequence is CSGDPRNGYTF. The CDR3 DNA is TGCAGTGGGGACCCGCGCAATGGCTACACCTTC.

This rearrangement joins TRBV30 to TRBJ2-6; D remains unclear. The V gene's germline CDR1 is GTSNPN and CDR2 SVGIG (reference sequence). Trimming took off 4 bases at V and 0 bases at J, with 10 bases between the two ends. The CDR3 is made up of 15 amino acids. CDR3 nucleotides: TGTGCCTGGATTAGGCCGAGCTCTGGGGCCAACGTCCTGACTTTC. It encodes CAWIRPSSGANVLTF.

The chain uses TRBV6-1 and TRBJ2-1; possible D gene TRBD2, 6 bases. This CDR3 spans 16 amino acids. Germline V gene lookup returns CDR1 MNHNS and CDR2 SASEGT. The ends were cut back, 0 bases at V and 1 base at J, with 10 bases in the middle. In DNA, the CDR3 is TGTGCCAGCAGTGAAGCCGCCCGGGGGTCCTACAATGAGCAGTTCTTC. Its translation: CASSEAARGSYNEQFF.

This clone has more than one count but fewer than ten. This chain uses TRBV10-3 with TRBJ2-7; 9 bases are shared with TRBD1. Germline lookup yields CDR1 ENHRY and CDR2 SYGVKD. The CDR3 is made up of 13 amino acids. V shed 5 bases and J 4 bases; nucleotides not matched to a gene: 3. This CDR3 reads CAISTGQGYEQYF. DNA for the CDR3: TGTGCCATCAGTACTGGACAGGGGTACGAGCAGTACTTC.

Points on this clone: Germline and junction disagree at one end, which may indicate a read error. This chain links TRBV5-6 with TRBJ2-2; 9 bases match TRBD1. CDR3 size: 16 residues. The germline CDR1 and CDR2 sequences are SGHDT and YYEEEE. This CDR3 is CASSLTGGWNPGELFF. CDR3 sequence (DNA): TGTGCCAGCAGCCTTACAGGGGGCTGGAACCCCGGGGAGCTGTTTTTT. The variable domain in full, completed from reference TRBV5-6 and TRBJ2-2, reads DAGVTQSPTHLIKTRGQQVTLRCSPKSGHDTVSWYQQALGQGPQFIFQYYEEEERQRGNFPDRFSGHQFPNYSSELNVNALLLGDSALYLCASSLTGGWNPGELFFGEGSRLTVL.

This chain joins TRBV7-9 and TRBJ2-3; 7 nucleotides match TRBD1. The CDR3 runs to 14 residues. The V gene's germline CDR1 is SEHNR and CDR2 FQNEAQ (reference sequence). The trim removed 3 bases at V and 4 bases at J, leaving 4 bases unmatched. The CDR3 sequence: CASSFNQGADTQYF. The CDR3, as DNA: TGTGCCAGCAGCTTTAACCAGGGGGCAGATACGCAGTATTTT.

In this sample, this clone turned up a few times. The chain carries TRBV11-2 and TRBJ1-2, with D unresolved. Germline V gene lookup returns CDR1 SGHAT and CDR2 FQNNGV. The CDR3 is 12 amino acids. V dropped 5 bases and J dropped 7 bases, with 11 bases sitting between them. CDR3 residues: CASSHIPVGYTF. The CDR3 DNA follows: TGTGCCAGCAGCCATATCCCGGTTGGCTACACCTTC.

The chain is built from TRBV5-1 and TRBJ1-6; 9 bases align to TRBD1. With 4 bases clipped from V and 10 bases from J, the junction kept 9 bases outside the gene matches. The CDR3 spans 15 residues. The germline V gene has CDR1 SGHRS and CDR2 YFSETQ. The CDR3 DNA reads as TGCGCCAGCAGCCGATGGACAGGGGAATTGTCACCCCTCCACTTT. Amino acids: CASSRWTGELSPLHF.

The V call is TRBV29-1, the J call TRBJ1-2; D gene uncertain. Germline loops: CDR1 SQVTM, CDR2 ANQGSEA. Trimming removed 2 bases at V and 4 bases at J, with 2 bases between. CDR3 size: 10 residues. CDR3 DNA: TGCAGCGTTGAATTCTATGGCTACACCTTC. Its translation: CSVEFYGYTF.

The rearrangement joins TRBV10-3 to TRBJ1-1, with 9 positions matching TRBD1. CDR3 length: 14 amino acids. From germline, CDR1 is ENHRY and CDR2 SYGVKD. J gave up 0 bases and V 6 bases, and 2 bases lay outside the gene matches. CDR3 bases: TGTGCCATCAGACAGGGGGCCGTGAACACTGAAGCTTTCTTT. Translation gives CAIRQGAVNTEAFF.

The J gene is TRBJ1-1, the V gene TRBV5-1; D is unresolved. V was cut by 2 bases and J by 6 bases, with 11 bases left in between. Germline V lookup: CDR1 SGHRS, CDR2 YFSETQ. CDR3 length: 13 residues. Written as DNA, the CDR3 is TGCGCCAGCAGCTTCTTGGGAGGCGCTGAAGCTTTCTTT. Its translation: CASSFLGGAEAFF.